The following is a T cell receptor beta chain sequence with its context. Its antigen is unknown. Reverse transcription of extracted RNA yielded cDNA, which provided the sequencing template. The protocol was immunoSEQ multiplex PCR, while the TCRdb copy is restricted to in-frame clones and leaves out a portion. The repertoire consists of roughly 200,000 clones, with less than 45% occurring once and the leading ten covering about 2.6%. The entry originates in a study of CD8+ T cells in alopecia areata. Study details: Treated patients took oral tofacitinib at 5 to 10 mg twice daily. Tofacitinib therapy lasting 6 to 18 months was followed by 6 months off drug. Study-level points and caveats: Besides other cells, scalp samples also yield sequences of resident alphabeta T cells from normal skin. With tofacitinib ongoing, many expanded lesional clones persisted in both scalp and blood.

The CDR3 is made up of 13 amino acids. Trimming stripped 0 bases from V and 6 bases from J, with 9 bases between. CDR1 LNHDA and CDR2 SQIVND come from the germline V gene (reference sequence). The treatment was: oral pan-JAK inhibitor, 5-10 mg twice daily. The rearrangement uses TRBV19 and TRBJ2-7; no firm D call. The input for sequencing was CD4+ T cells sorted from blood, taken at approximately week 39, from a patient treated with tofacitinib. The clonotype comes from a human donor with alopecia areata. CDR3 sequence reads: CASSIDGTSEQYF. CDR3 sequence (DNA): TGTGCCAGTAGTATAGATGGTACGTCCGAGCAGTACTTC.